Each of the 14 T cell receptor beta chains below was sequenced from the same sample in a study of T cell responses to AZD1222 COVID-19 vaccine. Libraries were prepared by immunoSEQ multiplex PCR; TCRdb keeps only in-frame clonotypes and omits some of them. Altogether some 130,000 clones are present, over 85% being singletons, with the ten largest covering 6.5% to 8%. Sequencing used peripheral blood, obtained 28 days after the second AZD1222 dose. The receptors were gathered from an adult who received the AZD1222 COVID-19 vaccine.

The V call is TRBV5-1, the J call TRBJ1-2; tentative D call: TRBD1 (5 bases). This CDR3 is built from 14 residues. Per the germline V gene, CDR1 is SGHRS and CDR2 is YFSETQ. V shed 3 bases and J shed 5 bases, with 14 bases lying between them. For the CDR3, the DNA is TGCGCCAGCAGCTGGACATGGGGAAATTATGGCTACACCTTC. Residues: CASSWTWGNYGYTF. The full variable domain, with the rest looked up from reference TRBV5-1 and TRBJ1-2, is KAGVTQTPRYLIKTRGQQVTLSCSPISGHRSVSWYQQTPGQGLQFLFEYFSETQRNKGNFPGRFSGRQFSNSRSEMNVSTLELGDSALYLCASSWTWGNYGYTFGSGTRLTVV.

The chain is built from TRBV18 and TRBJ2-7; weak D call: TRBD2 (7 bases). V was clipped by 3 bases and J by 3 bases, with 18 bases between them. CDR1 and CDR2 (germline): KGHSH, LQKENI. The CDR3 extends over 16 amino acids. The CDR3 region is CASSPAFGGPHYEQYF. DNA for the CDR3: TGTGCCAGCTCACCCGCATTCGGGGGGCCCCACTACGAGCAGTACTTC.

The rearrangement joins TRBV30 to TRBJ2-2, with D hard to call. Germline-derived CDR1 and CDR2 are GTSNPN and SVGIG (reference sequence). This CDR3 spans 12 amino acids. V was trimmed by 5 bases and J by 3 bases, leaving 7 bases between them. The CDR3 nucleotides read TGTGCCTGGGACCCCGACACCGGGGAGCTGTTTTTT. Translating it yields CAWDPDTGELFF.

The chain links TRBV9 to TRBJ1-2; D possibly corresponds to TRBD1 (6 bases). From germline, CDR1 is SGDLS and CDR2 YYNGEE. CDR3 length: 16 amino acids. V was trimmed by 0 bases and J by 1 base, leaving 13 bases between them. CDR3 region: CASSVGQGRINYGYTF. The DNA of the CDR3 is TGTGCCAGCAGCGTAGGCCAGGGGCGCATTAACTATGGCTACACCTTC.

The V and J genes are TRBV18 and TRBJ1-4; D is undetermined. Germline loops: CDR1 KGHSH, CDR2 LQKENI. V lost 2 bases and J lost 6, with 10 bases in between. CDR3 size: 14 residues. The CDR3 coding sequence is TGTGCCAGCTCACCATGGGTAGCCGATGAAAAACTGTTTTTT. Translating it yields CASSPWVADEKLFF.

The chain combines TRBV6-5 with TRBJ2-7; TRBD1 agrees at 7 bases. CDR3 length: 14 residues. The germline V gene has CDR1 MNHEY and CDR2 SVGAGI. V lost 10 bases, J lost 2 bases, and 11 bases stayed unmatched. The CDR3 loop reads CATFKRQGAYEQYF. CDR3 coding DNA: TGTGCCACATTTAAGAGACAGGGAGCCTACGAGCAGTACTTC.

The chain combines TRBV7-2 with TRBJ2-2, with a tentative D call TRBD2 (6 bases). This CDR3 spans 15 amino acids. The V and J ends lost 4 bases and 5 bases respectively, with 14 bases between them. Germline loops: CDR1 SGHTA, CDR2 FQGNSA. This CDR3 reads CASSWGGVWTGELFF. The CDR3 DNA reads as TGTGCCAGCAGCTGGGGCGGGGTTTGGACCGGGGAGCTGTTTTTT.

The gene calls are TRBV28 and TRBJ1-2, with 7 nucleotides matching TRBD1. CDR1 is MDHEN and CDR2 is SYDVKM in the germline V gene. The CDR3 spans 15 residues. V trimming: 4 bases; J trimming: 1 base; junction bases outside the gene matches: 6. The CDR3 here is CASSSMGQFNYGYTF. In DNA, the CDR3 is TGTGCCAGCAGTTCAATGGGACAGTTTAACTATGGCTACACCTTC.

The J gene is TRBJ2-2, the V gene TRBV7-2, with D unresolved. Germline values: CDR1 SGHTA, CDR2 FQGNSA. The CDR3 is 13 residues long. Trimming stripped 4 bases from V and 4 bases from J, with 7 bases between. The CDR3 sequence: CASSYTVTGELFF. In DNA, the CDR3 is TGTGCCAGCAGCTATACGGTCACCGGGGAGCTGTTTTTT.

The V call is TRBV3-1 (or the pseudogene TRBV3-2), the J call TRBJ1-2; 7 positions agree with TRBD1. The CDR3 runs 14 residues. The V and J ends lost 4 bases and 7 bases, in that order; junction bases with no gene match: 9. Per germline, CDR1 LGHDT and CDR2 YNNKEL (reference sequence). The CDR3: CASSPTTGFGGYTF. DNA for the CDR3: TGTGCCAGCAGCCCGACGACAGGGTTTGGTGGCTACACCTTC.

This sequence joins TRBV7-8 and TRBJ1-2; D call uncertain. This CDR3 has 13 amino acids. V was clipped by 2 bases and J by 5 bases, with 9 bases between them. Germline V lookup: CDR1 SGHVS, CDR2 FQNEAQ. The CDR3 is CASSLSDIYGYTF. CDR3 nucleotide sequence: TGTGCCAGCAGCTTATCGGATATTTATGGCTACACCTTC.

This chain links TRBV7-2 with TRBJ1-2; D is unresolved. From germline, CDR1 is SGHTA and CDR2 FQGNSA. Trimming pared 2 bases from V and 2 bases from J, leaving 24 bases between. The CDR3 length is 19 residues. CDR3 in amino acids: CASSLLDGQVIRRNYGYTF. In DNA form, the CDR3 reads TGTGCCAGCAGCTTACTGGATGGGCAGGTCATCAGGCGGAACTATGGCTACACCTTC.

In regard to this clone: Sequence at one end of the junction differs from germline and may be a read error. The chain recombines TRBV7-7 with TRBJ2-1; tentative D call: TRBD1 (6 bases). The CDR3 is 15 residues long. The germline CDR1 and CDR2 sequences are SSHAT and FNYEAQ (reference sequence). CDR3 nucleotide sequence: TGTGCTAGCAGCCGGGGACATACGGCCCCCCATGAGCAGTTCTTC. It codes for CASSRGHTAPHEQFF.

V and J are TRBV3-1 (or the pseudogene TRBV3-2) and TRBJ1-6, with TRBD1 matching 12 bases. Germline CDR1 is LGHDT and CDR2 is YNNKEL (reference sequence). The CDR3 covers 19 residues. The V and J ends lost 6 bases and 4 bases, in that order; junction bases with no gene match: 13. The CDR3 protein is CASSGIRDRGRGYNSPLHF. The CDR3 bases are TGTGCCAGCAGTGGAATCCGGGACAGGGGGCGCGGTTATAATTCACCCCTCCACTTT.